Each of the 7 T cell receptor beta chains below was sequenced from the same sample in a study of human T cells and chemical hapten exposure. Using its own MiXCR run on the RACE reads, TCRdb lists one record per CDR3 protein. This sample yields approximately 260,000 distinct CDR3 sequences, of which over 7.5% are seen a single time; roughly 1.2% belongs to the top ten. Time point in this sample: pre-sensitization, week 0. Noted treatment: therapeutic diphenylcyclopropenone sensitization with weekly scalp DPC. The sample here was whole blood, taken in connection with sensitization to the hapten diphenylcyclopropenone (DPC). These receptors all stem from a man younger than 35 with alopecia areata. Some clones in this sample may be carry-over from other donors' samples.

The chain employs TRBV14 and TRBJ1-3; TRBD1 is a possible D gene (6 bases). This CDR3 is 16 amino acids long. Trimming took 4 bases from V and 3 from J, leaving 16 bases between them. Germline V gene sequence: CDR1 SGHDN, CDR2 FVKESK. CDR3 amino acids: CASSRRTQGGGNTIYF. CDR3 sequence (DNA): TGTGCCAGCAGCCGCAGGACACAGGGAGGTGGAAACACCATATATTTT.

The sample holds a few counts of this clonotype. V gene TRBV11-1 combines with J gene TRBJ2-3; the D gene could be TRBD1 or TRBD2 (5 bases each). The germline CDR1 and CDR2 sequences are SGHAT and FQDESV (reference sequence). Trimming cost V 0 bases and J 0 bases, with 10 bases left between them. There are 16 residues in the CDR3. The CDR3 loop is CASSLAGPTSTDTQYF. The CDR3 DNA reads as TGTGCCAGCAGCTTAGCGGGACCGACTAGCACAGATACGCAGTATTTT.

There are a few counts of this clonotype. The rearrangement links TRBV6-5 to TRBJ1-6; D is perhaps TRBD1 (5 bases). CDR1 MNHEY and CDR2 SVGAGI come from the germline V gene. V lost 2 bases to trimming and J lost 9 bases, with 17 bases between them. The CDR3 is 16 residues long. As DNA, the CDR3 is TGTGCCAGCAGTTACGCAACACAGGCAAAGTTTTCACCCCTCCACTTT. Its translation: CASSYATQAKFSPLHF.

This clonotype was picked up a small number of times. V is TRBV7-2 and J is TRBJ2-4, with no clear D. The CDR3 runs to 13 residues. V shed 5 bases and J shed 8 bases, with 13 bases lying between them. The V gene's germline CDR1 is SGHTA and CDR2 FQGNSA. For the CDR3, the DNA is TGTGCCAGCAGCCTAGACAACTGGGACATTCAGTACTTC. It specifies CASSLDNWDIQYF.

The table lists this clonotype with many counts. V usage is TRBV10-3 and J usage is TRBJ1-2; D is possibly TRBD1 (5 bases). The CDR3 is 14 residues long. Germline loops: CDR1 ENHRY, CDR2 SYGVKD. Trimming took 4 bases from V and 10 from J, leaving 19 bases between them. This CDR3 is CAISGGTRGTAYTF. The DNA of the CDR3 is TGTGCCATCAGTGGGGGAACGAGGGGAACGGCCTACACCTTC.

This sequence joins TRBV7-9 and TRBJ2-5, with a weak D call TRBD1 (6 bases). CDR3 length: 12 residues. Germline V CDR1 and CDR2: SEHNR, FQNEAQ (reference sequence). V gave up 7 bases and J gave up 5 bases, with 11 bases separating them. The CDR3 DNA reads as TGTGCCAGCAACCACAGGGCGGAGACCCAGTACTTC. Protein: CASNHRAETQYF.

V and J are TRBV4-1 and TRBJ2-2, with D tentatively TRBD1 (6 bases). CDR3 length: 14 amino acids. Per germline, CDR1 MGHRA and CDR2 YSYEKL. Trimming removed 8 bases at V and 1 base at J, with 11 bases between. CDR3 in DNA: TGCGCCAGCCGGGGCAGGGGGAACACCGGGGAGCTGTTTTTT. This sequence encodes CASRGRGNTGELFF.